The TCR beta chain under discussion was sequenced for a study of cytomegalovirus exposure and HLA in healthy donors. Study-wide results and caveats: The study flagged about 150 TCR beta chains as cytomegalovirus-associated. A later analysis reportedly identified an Asian-associated ancestry cluster as carrying fewer N-insertions than the 666-donor mean.

CDR1 and CDR2 from the germline V gene are GTSNPN and SVGIG (reference sequence). V shed 0 bases, J shed 4 bases, and the junction held 13 bases outside the gene matches. The CDR3 runs 18 residues. A multiplex PCR was run with 60 Vbeta primers and 13 Jbeta primers. How the authors handled the data: Approximately 10 million shared chains were among tens of millions of unique TCR beta chains counted in a later analysis. Data came from immunoSEQ multiplex PCR; TCRdb stores just in-frame clones and leaves some out. V, J and clone size are those of that table, while D and trimming were read from the DNA. There are 150,000 or so clones in the sample; over 70% occur only once, and approximately 5.7% lies in the top ten. About this clone: The antigen is undetermined.

The clonotype originates from a man in his thirties or forties in good health and CMV-seropositive. Sequenced: PBMCs. The J gene is TRBJ2-7, the V gene TRBV30; 12 bases line up with TRBD2. CDR3 nucleotides: TGTGCCTGGAGTGTACGTGCTAGCGGGGGGGTCTCGGCTTACGAGCAGTACTTC. Protein: CAWSVRASGGVSAYEQYF.